Following are 5 T cell receptor beta chains from one sample sequenced in a study of T cells in localized non-small cell lung cancer (dated by TCRdb to 2018 to 2020). The library was made by the immunoSEQ multiplex PCR assay. This immuneACCESS table, as held by TCRdb, lists in-frame sequences with V and J called but not all clones. Of the missing ones, under half trace to an unresolved V gene in checked studies; the others have no known cause. The sample table records approximately 83,000 clones; about nine tenths of these occur just once. In total, the top ten clones hold approximately 4% of the sample. The starting material was PBMCs, obtained before any cancer treatment. The source is a woman aged 40-69 years with stage II squamous cell lung carcinoma.

The V and J genes are TRBV28 and TRBJ1-2; D ambiguous. V lost 2 bases, J lost 2 bases, and 6 bases lay in between. The CDR3 is 13 amino acids. Germline V gene lookup returns CDR1 MDHEN and CDR2 SYDVKM. CDR3 loop: CASSLGKNYGYTF. The CDR3 nucleotides read TGTGCCAGCAGTTTAGGGAAGAACTATGGCTACACCTTC.

The chain has TRBV11-2 and TRBJ1-3; D is undetermined. The germline gives CDR1 SGHAT, CDR2 FQNNGV. The CDR3 runs 13 residues. V shed 1 base and J shed 0 bases, with 1 base lying between them. In DNA, the CDR3 is TGTGCCAGCAGCTTAGTCTCTGGAAACACCATATATTTT. Its protein product is CASSLVSGNTIYF. Supplemented by reference TRBV11-2 and TRBJ1-3, the full variable domain reads EAGVAQSPRYKIIEKRQSVAFWCNPISGHATLYWYQQILGQGPKLLIQFQNNGVVDDSQLPKDRFSAERLKGVDSTLKIQPAKLEDSAVYLCASSLVSGNTIYFGEGSWLTVV.

V usage is TRBV7-9 and J usage is TRBJ1-1, with 9 nucleotides matching TRBD1. Looked up from germline, CDR1 is SEHNR and CDR2 is FQNEAQ (reference sequence). Trimming at V came to 1 base and at J to 1 base, leaving 4 bases not matched to a gene. The CDR3 consists of 16 residues. The CDR3 region is CASSLVSGQGNTEAFF. The CDR3 DNA reads TGTGCCAGCAGCTTAGTTTCGGGACAGGGGAACACTGAAGCTTTCTTT. The entire variable domain, with the rest obtained from reference TRBV7-9 and TRBJ1-1, is as follows: DTGVSQNPRHKITKRGQNVTFRCDPISEHNRLYWYRQTLGQGPEFLTYFQNEAQLEKSRLLSDRFSAERPKGSFSTLEIQRTEQGDSAMYLCASSLVSGQGNTEAFFGQGTRLTVV.

The chain combines TRBV19 with TRBJ1-1; 7 bases align to TRBD1. Trimming took 3 bases from V and 3 from J; bases not matched to a gene: 16. The germline CDR1 and CDR2 sequences are LNHDA and SQIVND (reference sequence). The CDR3 sequence is 18 residues long. This chain's CDR3 is CASSIQLYRTGGDTEAFF. CDR3 bases: TGTGCCAGTAGTATCCAACTCTACAGGACAGGAGGCGACACTGAAGCTTTCTTT.

The genes are TRBV9 and TRBJ1-1, with 9 bases fitting TRBD1. The V segment lost 0 bases and the J segment 0 bases; nucleotides outside the gene matches: 6. Germline values: CDR1 SGDLS, CDR2 YYNGEE. The CDR3 spans 17 residues. The CDR3 spells CASSVGPRTGVNTEAFF. Here the CDR3 DNA reads TGTGCCAGCAGCGTAGGCCCCCGGACAGGGGTGAACACTGAAGCTTTCTTT.